This passage covers 10 T cell receptor beta chains from one sample sequenced in a study of blood T cell repertoires in COVID-19. Assay used: immunoSEQ multiplex PCR; TCRdb lists only in-frame clones, some missing. Of 150,000 or so clones listed, around 84% are singletons. The sample taken for sequencing was peripheral blood. Receptor source: a man older than 75 with acute or convalescent COVID-19.

The CDR3 loop reads CASTGAISSYNEQFF. The CDR3 nucleotides read TGTGCCAGCACAGGGGCCATAAGCTCCTACAATGAGCAGTTCTTC. The chain recombines TRBV28 with TRBJ2-1, with D maybe TRBD1 (6 bases). CDR3 length: 15 amino acids. Germline values: CDR1 MDHEN, CDR2 SYDVKM. The V and J ends lost 7 bases and 0 bases respectively, with 13 bases between them. The variable domain in full, completed from reference TRBV28 and TRBJ2-1, reads DVKVTQSSRYLVKRTGEKVFLECVQDMDHENMFWYRQDPGLGLRLIYFSYDVKMKEKGDIPEGYSVSREKKERFSLILESASTNQTSMYLCASTGAISSYNEQFFGPGTRLTVL.

The J gene is TRBJ2-6, the V gene TRBV4-2; tentatively, D is TRBD1 (6 bases). The CDR3 extends over 16 amino acids. Per the germline V gene, CDR1 is LGHNA and CDR2 is YNFKEQ. V dropped 3 bases and J dropped 2 bases, with 11 bases sitting between them. The CDR3 region has the DNA TGTGCCAGCAGCCAGGGGGCGATAACTGGGGCCAACGTCCTGACTTTC. It encodes CASSQGAITGANVLTF.

The rearrangement uses TRBV5-4 and TRBJ2-1; 8 bases align to TRBD1. J lost 2 bases, V lost 4 bases, and 5 bases had no gene match. The CDR3 sequence is 15 residues long. CDR1 and CDR2 from the germline V gene are SGHNT and YYREEE (reference sequence). DNA for the CDR3: TGTGCCAGCAGCCCGGGGACAGGAACCTACAATGAGCAGTTCTTC. Its translation: CASSPGTGTYNEQFF.

This clone has just a few counts. Other DNA sequences in this specimen translate into the identical CDR3. The rearrangement uses TRBV7-3 and TRBJ1-6; 9 positions match TRBD1. The CDR3 sequence is 15 residues long. The germline V gene encodes CDR1 SGHTA and CDR2 FQGTGA. V lost 3 bases to trimming and J lost 5 bases; unmatched junction nucleotides: 2. CDR3 DNA: TGTGCCAGCAGCTTGGGGACAGGGCATAATTCACCCCTCCACTTT. Translation: CASSLGTGHNSPLHF.

This clone was picked up a small number of times. The chain carries TRBV11-3 and TRBJ1-3; TRBD1 agrees at 8 bases. This CDR3 has 13 residues. Germline CDR1 is SGHNT and CDR2 is YENEEA. The ends lost 3 bases at V and 8 bases at J; junction bases unmatched: 3. CDR3 protein: CASSFTGGDTIYF. The CDR3, as DNA: TGTGCCAGCAGCTTTACAGGGGGAGACACCATATATTTT.

The V gene is TRBV11-2, the J gene TRBJ2-2; D perhaps matches TRBD2 (5 bases). Between the trimmed V and J ends, which lost 3 bases and 4 bases, there was a span of 6 bases. This CDR3 has 13 residues. Germline V gene lookup returns CDR1 SGHAT and CDR2 FQNNGV. The CDR3 sequence is CASSLGVTGELFF. For the CDR3, the DNA is TGTGCCAGCAGCTTGGGAGTCACCGGGGAGCTGTTTTTT. Combining the CDR3 with reference TRBV11-2 and TRBJ2-2 gives the whole variable domain EAGVAQSPRYKIIEKRQSVAFWCNPISGHATLYWYQQILGQGPKLLIQFQNNGVVDDSQLPKDRFSAERLKGVDSTLKIQPAKLEDSAVYLCASSLGVTGELFFGEGSRLTVL.

This chain links TRBV5-1 with TRBJ1-3; D is uncertain. Trimming removed 0 bases from V and 0 bases from J, with 10 bases in between. The CDR3 sequence is 16 residues long. The germline CDR1 and CDR2 sequences are SGHRS and YFSETQ. CDR3 loop: CASSLASSLSGNTIYF. The CDR3 DNA reads as TGCGCCAGCAGCTTGGCGTCTAGTCTCTCTGGAAACACCATATATTTT.

The chain recombines TRBV18 with TRBJ1-1; D unresolved. The germline gives CDR1 KGHSH, CDR2 LQKENI. Trimming pared 6 bases from V and 7 bases from J, leaving 15 bases between. The CDR3 extends over 13 amino acids. Here the CDR3 DNA reads TGTGCCAGCTCTGACCCCGACACCGGTGAAGCTTTCTTT. Translating it yields CASSDPDTGEAFF.

This clone came up once. The rearrangement uses TRBV7-8 and TRBJ1-2, with TRBD1 as a possible D gene (6 bases). The CDR3 has 15 amino acids. V gave up 5 bases and J gave up 3 bases, with 16 bases separating them. Looked up from germline, CDR1 is SGHVS and CDR2 is FQNEAQ. The CDR3, as DNA: TGTGCCAGCAGCCCGGGGACACCGAGGTACTATGGCTACACCTTC. It specifies CASSPGTPRYYGYTF.

The genes are TRBV30 and TRBJ1-2; TRBD1 agrees at 11 bases. The V and J ends lost 1 base and 8 bases, in that order; junction bases with no gene match: 9. The CDR3 extends over 15 amino acids. The germline V gene has CDR1 GTSNPN and CDR2 SVGIG (reference sequence). The CDR3 nucleotides read TGTGCCTGGAGTGGACGGGGACAGGGGGTCGACGGCTACACCTTC. This translates into CAWSGRGQGVDGYTF.